This is a list of T cell receptor beta chains from one sample in a study of cytomegalovirus exposure and HLA in healthy donors. This table comes from immunoSEQ multiplex PCR, and its TCRdb copy is limited to in-frame clones, with some not included. There are approximately 140,000 clones in the sample; 65% to 85% occur only once, and approximately 1.6% lies in the top ten. The source material was PBMCs. The receptors shown here come from a woman younger than 30 in good health and CMV-seronegative. CDR3s include the opening cysteine and the closing phenylalanine or tryptophan. D genes are given only for firm matches. Not every row has a clone size; where given, it reads once, few, many or a size class.

cdr3_nt | cdr3_aa | j_call | clone_size | d_call | v_call
TGTGCCAGCAGTGACTCGGCAGGATATGGCTACACCTTC | CASSDSAGYGYTF | TRBJ1-2 | - | - | TRBV6-4
TGTGCCTGGAGTGGTCGGGGTCTCGAGCAGTACTTC | CAWSGRGLEQYF | TRBJ2-7 | - | - | TRBV30
TGTGCCAGCAGCCCAGGGCCGGAGTACGAGCAGTACTTC | CASSPGPEYEQYF | TRBJ2-7 | few | - | TRBV7-6
TGTGCCAGTCGCCGTTTCGGGACTCGCGACGAGCAGTACTTC | CASRRFGTRDEQYF | TRBJ2-7 | - | - | TRBV2
TGTGCCAGTAGTATAGCAGGAATGGAGCAGTACTTC | CASSIAGMEQYF | TRBJ2-7 | - | - | TRBV19
TGTGCCAGCAGTCCTGACAGGTTCAGCTCTGGAAACACCATATATTTT | CASSPDRFSSGNTIYF | TRBJ1-3 | - | - | TRBV9
TGTGCCTGGAGTTCCCAGGGGTACGAGCAGTACTTC | CAWSSQGYEQYF | TRBJ2-7 | - | - | TRBV30
TGTGCCAGCACCCCTTGGGCGGGAAGCGAGCAGTACTTC | CASTPWAGSEQYF | TRBJ2-7 | - | - | TRBV7-9
TGCAGCGCCCGCCGAGGGAGAAAAGATACGCAGTATTTT | CSARRGRKDTQYF | TRBJ2-3 | once | - | TRBV29-1
TGCGCCAGCAGAGGTCCGGGACTAGCGGACGAGCAGTACTTC | CASRGPGLADEQYF | TRBJ2-7 | - | TRBD2 | TRBV10-1
TGTGCCAGCAGCCTTGACGTTGGCGGGAGCGGCCACGAGCAGTACTTC | CASSLDVGGSGHEQYF | TRBJ2-7 | - | TRBD2 | TRBV4-2
TGCGCCAGCAGCCAAGTTCGGGGCGAGCAGTACTTC | CASSQVRGEQYF | TRBJ2-7 | - | - | TRBV4-1